This T cell receptor (beta chain) was identified during a study of OX40 agonist ivuxolimab in advanced cancers. Study observations and caveats: Clonal expansion was seen in CD4+ and CD8+ blood T cells by week 6 at 0.1 to 3.0 mg/kg.

Assay used: immunoSEQ multiplex PCR; TCRdb lists only in-frame clones, some missing. Found here are some 86,000 clones, approximately 85% of them singletons; the top ten hold less than 4.5%. Germline CDR1 reads SGHNT; CDR2 reads YENEEA. The CDR3 extends over 13 amino acids. The germline V and J ends were trimmed by 6 bases and 5 bases, with 14 bases remaining between them. This clone was picked up one time. What it binds is unknown. V is TRBV11-3 and J is TRBJ2-7; tentative D call: TRBD1 (6 bases). The starting material was CD4+ or CD8+ T cells sorted from blood, obtained in a trial of the OX40 agonist ivuxolimab. The clonotype originates from an adult with an advanced solid tumor such as melanoma, head and neck, liver or kidney cancer. The CDR3 reads CASRNTGFHEQYF. CDR3 DNA sequence: TGTGCCAGCAGAAACACAGGGTTCCACGAGCAGTACTTC.